The T cell receptor beta chain under discussion was sequenced for a study of shared clonotypes between healthy human individuals. Study results and caveats: Clonotype sharing among donors likely depends on sequencing depth.

CD45RO-negative, CCR7-selected cells formed the naive CD8 fraction, which excluded terminally differentiated effector memory CD45RA+ cells. A remark on this clone: What it binds is not known.

The assay ran at deep level. Replicate PCRs from sorted subsets contained 200 ng DNA, which is around 30,000 T cell genomes. TCRdb keeps only in-frame clones here, not all; method: immunoSEQ multiplex PCR. The table has about 680,000 clones, approximately 90% seen once. V was cut by 1 base and J by 4 bases, with 14 bases left in between. Germline values: CDR1 SGHDT, CDR2 YYEEEE. The CDR3 runs 16 residues. V is TRBV5-6 and J is TRBJ2-2; D not resolved. The sequence was collected from a young man in good health. The material sequenced was naive CD8+ T cells sorted from blood. The CDR3 region is CASSLRTSLFTGELFF. The CDR3 nucleotides read TGTGCCAGCAGCTTGAGAACGAGTCTATTCACCGGGGAGCTGTTTTTT.